The source of this T cell receptor beta chain is a study of vaccination and CD4 T cells after COVID-19. Germline assignment: CDR1 MDHEN and CDR2 SYDVKM. Trimming pared 6 bases from V and 1 base from J, leaving 9 bases between. The CDR3 is made up of 13 amino acids. Treatment here: approximately nine-day PBMC culture with coronavirus spike peptide pools or control peptides (ViraFEST assay). Researchers used the Oncomine TCR Beta short-read assay to sequence DNA from cultured CD4+ T cells. TCRdb ran MiXCR on the PCR reads and lists one entry per CDR3 protein. This sample carries roughly 3,100 distinct CDR3 sequences, around 82% of them seen once, and the ten largest clones take 39%. Worth noting for this clonotype: The antigen is not known.

The J gene is TRBJ1-1, the V gene TRBV28; D is unclear. Material: CD4+ T cells from blood, cultured in vitro. The sequence derives from a human donor who had recovered from COVID-19. CDR3 in DNA: TGTGCCAGCAGGGCGCAACGGAACACTGAAGCTTTCTTT. Translated: CASRAQRNTEAFF. The complete variable domain, with remaining parts taken from reference TRBV28 and TRBJ1-1, reads DVKVTQSSRYLVKRTGEKVFLECVQDMDHENMFWYRQDPGLGLRLIYFSYDVKMKEKGDIPEGYSVSREKKERFSLILESASTNQTSMYLCASRAQRNTEAFFGQGTRLTVV.